What follows are 10 T cell receptor beta chains derived from one specimen sequenced in a study of shared clonotypes between healthy human individuals. Terminally differentiated effector memory CD45RA+ cells were left out of the naive CD8 fraction, which was CD45RO-negative and positively selected for CCR7. Generated by immunoSEQ multiplex PCR, the TCRdb table keeps only in-frame clones and is missing some. This table holds roughly 2.1 million clones, more than 85% found once. The specimen was naive CD8+ T cells from PBMCs. These receptors all come from a young man in good health. Some clones in this sample may be carry-over from other donors' samples.

V and J are TRBV9 and TRBJ1-3, with 9 bases identical to TRBD1. Germline lookup yields CDR1 SGDLS and CDR2 YYNGEE. The CDR3 sequence is 17 residues long. Unmatched junction bases numbered 12, after V lost 4 bases and J lost 4 bases. The chain's CDR3 is CASSQPIDRGDGNTIYF. The CDR3 DNA reads TGTGCCAGCAGCCAACCTATTGACAGGGGGGACGGAAACACCATATATTTT.

This rearrangement joins TRBV28 to TRBJ2-3, with TRBD2 matching over 8 bases. The CDR3 has 19 amino acids. Germline CDR1 is MDHEN and CDR2 is SYDVKM. The V gene end was trimmed by 4 bases and the J gene end by 4 bases; junction bases not matched to a gene: 19. The CDR3 spells CASSSPDRNRAGESDTQYF. CDR3 coding DNA: TGTGCCAGCAGTTCCCCCGACCGTAACCGAGCGGGAGAATCAGATACGCAGTATTTT.

The chain couples TRBV7-9 to TRBJ1-2; D unresolved. V shed 3 bases and J shed 1 base, with 9 bases lying between them. Germline CDR1 is SEHNR and CDR2 is FQNEAQ (reference sequence). The CDR3 extends over 14 amino acids. The CDR3 nucleotides read TGTGCCAGCAGCTTTCCTGCGATTAACTATGGCTACACCTTC. It codes for CASSFPAINYGYTF. Full variable domain (remainder filled in from reference TRBV7-9 and TRBJ1-2): DTGVSQNPRHKITKRGQNVTFRCDPISEHNRLYWYRQTLGQGPEFLTYFQNEAQLEKSRLLSDRFSAERPKGSFSTLEIQRTEQGDSAMYLCASSFPAINYGYTFGSGTRLTVV.

Notes on this clone: The sample contains more than one DNA sequence encoding this CDR3. This chain uses TRBV28 with TRBJ2-7; D remains unclear. This CDR3 spans 13 amino acids. The germline V gene has CDR1 MDHEN and CDR2 SYDVKM. With 3 bases removed from V and 3 bases from J, the gap between germline ends came to 9 bases. The CDR3 nucleotides read TGTGCCAGCAGTTTTGGTCGGAACTACGAGCAGTACTTC. Protein sequence: CASSFGRNYEQYF. The full variable domain, rest sourced from reference TRBV28 and TRBJ2-7, is DVKVTQSSRYLVKRTGEKVFLECVQDMDHENMFWYRQDPGLGLRLIYFSYDVKMKEKGDIPEGYSVSREKKERFSLILESASTNQTSMYLCASSFGRNYEQYFGPGTRLTVT.

Concerning this clone: Other nucleotide sequences from this sample produce the same CDR3. The genes are TRBV28 and TRBJ1-5; the D is unclear. The germline gives CDR1 MDHEN, CDR2 SYDVKM. The CDR3 is made up of 13 amino acids. Trimming shortened V by 6 bases and J by 0 bases, and 6 bases separated the two germline ends. CDR3 residues: CASSYYSNQPQHF. For the CDR3, the DNA is TGTGCCAGCAGCTATTATAGCAATCAGCCCCAGCATTTT.

The DNA for the CDR3 is TGTGCCAGCAGCTTCGCAAAGGGACTAGCGGGAGCGTACGAGCAGTACTTC. Translated, it gives CASSFAKGLAGAYEQYF. The rearrangement joins TRBV7-9 to TRBJ2-7; 14 bases align to TRBD2. Germline assignment: CDR1 SEHNR and CDR2 FQNEAQ (reference sequence). J lost 4 bases, V lost 3 bases, and 8 bases had no gene match. The CDR3 has 17 amino acids.

The chain carries TRBV9 and TRBJ2-2; 8 bases are a match to TRBD2. This CDR3 has 16 residues. V dropped 0 bases and J dropped 3; count of bases not matched to a gene: 4. CDR1 and CDR2 (germline): SGDLS, YYNGEE. The CDR3 loop reads CASSVGTSGYTGELFF. The DNA for the CDR3 is TGTGCCAGCAGCGTAGGTACTAGCGGATACACCGGGGAGCTGTTTTTT.

The chain combines TRBV29-1 with TRBJ1-1; D is ambiguous. This CDR3 is 13 amino acids long. V shed 7 bases and J shed 4 bases, with 16 bases lying between them. Germline lookup yields CDR1 SQVTM and CDR2 ANQGSEA. Written as DNA, the CDR3 is TGCAGCGGGCGAGGGTCGGAGTCCACTGAAGCTTTCTTT. Translated, it gives CSGRGSESTEAFF.

The chain employs TRBV5-6 and TRBJ2-2, with TRBD2 identical over 9 bases. The CDR3 consists of 19 residues. The trim removed 1 base at V and 2 bases at J, leaving 12 bases unmatched. Germline CDR1 reads SGHDT; CDR2 reads YYEEEE. The CDR3 nucleotides read TGTGCCAGCAGCTTGCTATTGGCTAGCGGGGAATCAAACACCGGGGAGCTGTTTTTT. Its protein is CASSLLLASGESNTGELFF. The whole variable domain, filled in from reference TRBV5-6 and TRBJ2-2, reads DAGVTQSPTHLIKTRGQQVTLRCSPKSGHDTVSWYQQALGQGPQFIFQYYEEEERQRGNFPDRFSGHQFPNYSSELNVNALLLGDSALYLCASSLLLASGESNTGELFFGEGSRLTVL.

This clone occurred once. This chain links TRBV7-3 with TRBJ2-1; maybe TRBD2 (6 bases). The V and J ends lost 5 bases and 6 bases respectively, with 14 bases between them. Germline assignment: CDR1 SGHTA and CDR2 FQGTGA. The CDR3 consists of 14 residues. DNA for the CDR3: TGTGCCAGCAGCAACCCAGGAGGGCGCAATGAGCAGTTCTTC. This gives the protein CASSNPGGRNEQFF.